The clone carrying this T cell receptor (beta chain) occurred many times. Its target is not known. This specimen belongs to a study of metastatic and nonmetastatic thyroid tumors. Study context: Peripheral blood and tumor or nodule samples from malignant and benign thyroid patients were compared.

Patients were all untreated before their thyroid surgery. Germline trimming cut 5 bases from V and 4 bases from J; bases unmatched to any gene: 4. There are 14 residues in the CDR3. Germline assignment: CDR1 MDHEN and CDR2 SYDVKM. In the original workflow: Across clinicopathological groups, CDR3 differences served as the basis for building a distant-metastasis classifier for papillary thyroid cancer. Using MiXCR, TCRdb re-called clones from the PCR reads. TCRdb's processing, not the authors' own work, is the source of the V and J calls. The sample lists 75,000 to 100,000 clones, 9.5% to 15% seen once, with 10% to 12% in the top ten. Study-level results: It was reported that TCR beta diversity was significantly higher in malignant thyroid tumors than benign nodules, in blood and tumor.

The TCR comes from a female donor with papillary thyroid cancer or a benign thyroid nodule (not recorded which). Some clones in this sample may be carry-over from other donors' samples. This chain joins TRBV28 and TRBJ1-2; 10 nucleotides match TRBD1. The specimen was blood. The CDR3, as DNA: TGTGCCAGCAGTCCGGGACAGGGGTTCTATGGCTACACCTTC. Amino acids: CASSPGQGFYGYTF.